The 8 T cell receptor beta chains listed next were all sequenced from one sample in a study of cytomegalovirus exposure and HLA in healthy donors. Repertoires were generated with immunoSEQ multiplex PCR, while TCRdb's copy carries only in-frame clones and drops some. The sample holds 150,000 to 180,000 clones, just over 85% seen once. The sample consisted of PBMCs. The receptors shown here come from a human donor in good health.

The count of this clone is one. The chain couples TRBV25-1 to TRBJ2-7, with D perhaps matching TRBD2 (6 bases). The V gene's germline CDR1 is MGHDK and CDR2 SYGVNS. The CDR3 runs to 15 residues. The V gene lost 5 bases and the J gene lost 4 bases, with 18 bases spanning the gap. The CDR3 protein is CASSKIRLARYEQYF. Written as DNA, the CDR3 is TGTGCCAGCAGTAAGATCCGTCTAGCGAGATACGAGCAGTACTTC.

The rearrangement uses TRBV19 and TRBJ1-5; D ambiguous. Germline V lookup: CDR1 LNHDA, CDR2 SQIVND (reference sequence). This CDR3 contains 15 residues. Deletions cut 6 bases from V and 11 bases from J, with 23 bases between. The CDR3 here is CASSRRDNTISSQHF. The CDR3 DNA reads TGTGCCAGTAGCCGGCGAGACAATACAATCAGCTCCCAGCATTTT.

This sequence joins TRBV7-8 and TRBJ1-1; possible D gene TRBD1, 5 bases. CDR3 length equals 15 residues. Germline CDR1 and CDR2: SGHVS and FQNEAQ. V gave up 5 bases and J gave up 0 bases, with 13 bases separating them. CDR3 nucleotides: TGTGCCAGCAGCGGTTGGGAGGGGATGAACACTGAAGCTTTCTTT. Residues: CASSGWEGMNTEAFF.

This rearrangement joins TRBV29-1 to TRBJ2-4; the match to TRBD1 covers 10 bases. The germline V gene has CDR1 SQVTM and CDR2 ANQGSEA. This CDR3 is 12 amino acids long. J was trimmed by 8 bases and V by 4 bases; bases with no gene match: 2. CDR3 sequence: CSVGQGADIQYF. The CDR3, as DNA: TGCAGCGTTGGACAGGGGGCAGACATTCAGTACTTC.

This rearrangement joins TRBV27 to TRBJ2-1; 7 nucleotides align to TRBD2. The V segment lost 8 bases and the J segment 9 bases; nucleotides outside the gene matches: 13. Per germline, CDR1 MNHEY and CDR2 SMNVEV (reference sequence). This CDR3 has 14 residues. The CDR3 nucleotides read TGTGCCAGCCTCCGGGGGAGGGACGGGGGTGAGCAGTTCTTC. This translates into CASLRGRDGGEQFF.

The chain recombines TRBV27 with TRBJ2-1, with 8 bases identical to TRBD2. V shed 7 bases, J shed 7 bases, and the junction held 18 bases outside the gene matches. Germline CDR1 MNHEY, CDR2 SMNVEV (reference sequence). The CDR3 extends over 17 amino acids. The CDR3 region has the DNA TGTGCCAGCACCCGGCTCGGGGCGGGGGGAAAAGGAAATGAGCAGTTCTTC. Translation: CASTRLGAGGKGNEQFF.

The chain links TRBV7-3 to TRBJ2-2; 7 bases line up with TRBD1. The CDR3 has 17 amino acids. Germline CDR1 reads SGHTA; CDR2 reads FQGTGA. Trimming removed 2 bases from V and 1 base from J; junction bases left unmatched: 7. The CDR3 reads CASSLGPRDRNTGELFF. Written as DNA, the CDR3 is TGTGCCAGCAGCTTAGGACCCCGGGACAGGAACACCGGGGAGCTGTTTTTT.

The rearrangement joins TRBV6-6 to TRBJ1-2, with D uncertain. Germline CDR1 and CDR2: MNHNY and SVGAGI (reference sequence). The CDR3 length is 13 residues. V lost 4 bases and J lost 3, with 9 bases in between. CDR3 DNA: TGTGCCAGCAGTTTTCGAGCGGACTATGGCTACACCTTC. This codes for CASSFRADYGYTF.